The TCR beta chain under discussion was sequenced for a study of T cells in Graves' hyperthyroidism and ophthalmopathy. This clonotype appeared many times. There were TCR beta CDR3 regions amplified from RNA transcripts. TCR CDR3 regions were first amplified by RT-PCR with HTBI primers. Using its own MiXCR run on the multiplex PCR reads, TCRdb lists one record per CDR3 protein. The sample contains approximately 400,000 distinct CDR3 sequences, 15% to 19% of which appear only once. Patients having uncontrolled infection, another autoimmune disease, pregnancy or lactation were not included. The sequence came from a woman under 30 with Graves' hyperthyroidism. Sequenced: blood.

The CDR3 is CASSSLTSGRAGRQFF. Here the CDR3 DNA reads TGTGCCAGCAGTTCCCTGACTAGCGGGAGGGCCGGCAGGCAGTTCTTC. The chain joins TRBV6-1 to TRBJ2-1; 14 bases are a match to TRBD2. The CDR3 length is 16 residues. The trim removed 5 bases at V and 12 bases at J, leaving 12 bases unmatched. CDR1 and CDR2 (germline): MNHNS, SASEGT.